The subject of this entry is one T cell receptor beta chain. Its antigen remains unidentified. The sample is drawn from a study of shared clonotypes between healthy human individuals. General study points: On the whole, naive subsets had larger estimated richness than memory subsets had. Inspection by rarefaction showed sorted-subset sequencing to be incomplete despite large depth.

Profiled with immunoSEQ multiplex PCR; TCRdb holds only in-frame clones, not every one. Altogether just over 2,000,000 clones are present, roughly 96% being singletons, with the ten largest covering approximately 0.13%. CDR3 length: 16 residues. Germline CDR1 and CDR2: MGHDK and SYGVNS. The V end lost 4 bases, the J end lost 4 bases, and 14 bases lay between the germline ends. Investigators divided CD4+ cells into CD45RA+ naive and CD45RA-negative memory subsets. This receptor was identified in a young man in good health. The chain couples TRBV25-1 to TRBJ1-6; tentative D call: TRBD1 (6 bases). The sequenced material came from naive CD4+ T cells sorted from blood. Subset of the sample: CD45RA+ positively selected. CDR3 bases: TGTGCCAGCAGTGGTTCTGGGACATGGTATAATTCACCCCTCCACTTT. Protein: CASSGSGTWYNSPLHF.